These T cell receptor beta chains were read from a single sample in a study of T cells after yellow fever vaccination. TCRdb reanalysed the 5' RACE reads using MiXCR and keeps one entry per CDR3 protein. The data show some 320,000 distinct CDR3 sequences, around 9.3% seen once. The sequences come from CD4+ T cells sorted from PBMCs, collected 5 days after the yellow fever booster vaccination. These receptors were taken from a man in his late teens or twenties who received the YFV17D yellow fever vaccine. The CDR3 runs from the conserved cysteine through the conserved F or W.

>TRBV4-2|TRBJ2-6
CASSQTGGANVLTF
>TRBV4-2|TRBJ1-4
CASSQWTGFREKLFF
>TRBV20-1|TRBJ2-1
CSGMNRGLNEQFF
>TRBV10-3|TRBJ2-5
CAISAGTPGAKTQYF
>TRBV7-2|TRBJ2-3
CASSLGIRTDTQYF
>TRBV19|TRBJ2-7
CASSIYPSGGPVLEQYF
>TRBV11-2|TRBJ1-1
CASTRRGGENTEAFF
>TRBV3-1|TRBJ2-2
CASSQAWQRTGELFF
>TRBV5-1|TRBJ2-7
CASSVTETYEQYF
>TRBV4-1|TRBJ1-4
CASSMGTSTNEKLFF
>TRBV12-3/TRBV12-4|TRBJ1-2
CASSPSAYGYTF
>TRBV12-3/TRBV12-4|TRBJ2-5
CASSLVSGVDQYF
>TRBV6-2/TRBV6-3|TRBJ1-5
CASSYTGYSNQPQHF
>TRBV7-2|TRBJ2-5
CASSLRNDRTQYF
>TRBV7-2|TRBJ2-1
CASSLGLAGSEQFF
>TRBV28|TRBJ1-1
CASIATDTEAFF